Here is one T cell receptor (beta chain) with its context. What it binds is unknown. The TCR library protocol attached unique molecular identifiers to the individual cDNA molecules. Each CDR3 protein gets one entry after TCRdb re-called the 5' RACE reads with MiXCR. This table has more than 90,000 distinct CDR3 sequences, 9.5% to 12% appearing once. The sample belongs to a study of early T cells in non-severe SARS-CoV-2 infection. Study overall: Bulk RNA taken from unsorted whole blood was sequenced, leaving chains unpaired.

This CDR3 is built from 17 residues. The ends were cut back, 0 bases at V and 5 bases at J, with 19 bases in the middle. Germline CDR1 LGHDT, CDR2 YNNKEL (reference sequence). Study results and caveats: Private and CD4 specificities were missed by VDJdb matching, which favored anti-spike CD8 responses.

The chain combines TRBV3-1 with TRBJ2-5; D remains unclear. The sequenced sample was whole blood. The TCR comes from an adult who was a healthcare worker with PCR-confirmed SARS-CoV-2 infection or an uninfected control (not recorded which). CDR3 DNA sequence: TGTGCCAGCAGCCAAGATGGGCTTGCGAGCTGGGCGGAGACCCAGTACTTC. Its protein is CASSQDGLASWAETQYF.